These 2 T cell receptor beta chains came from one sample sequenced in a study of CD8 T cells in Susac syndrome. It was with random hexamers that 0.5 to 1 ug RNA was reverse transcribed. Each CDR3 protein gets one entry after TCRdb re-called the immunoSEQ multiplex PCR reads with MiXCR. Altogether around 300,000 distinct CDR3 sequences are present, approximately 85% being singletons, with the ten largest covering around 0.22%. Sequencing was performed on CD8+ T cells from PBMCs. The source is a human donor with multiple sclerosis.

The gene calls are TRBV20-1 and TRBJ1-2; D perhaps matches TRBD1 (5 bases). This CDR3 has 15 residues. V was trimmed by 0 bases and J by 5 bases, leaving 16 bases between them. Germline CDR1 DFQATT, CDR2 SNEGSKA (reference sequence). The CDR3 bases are TGCAGTGCTAGAGACTACAGGTCACAACCGTATGGCTACACCTTC. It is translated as CSARDYRSQPYGYTF.

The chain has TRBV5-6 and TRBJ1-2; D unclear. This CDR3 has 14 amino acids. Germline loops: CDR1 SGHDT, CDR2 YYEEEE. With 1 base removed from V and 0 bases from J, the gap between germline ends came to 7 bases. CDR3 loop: CASSLREANYGYTF. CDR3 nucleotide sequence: TGTGCCAGCAGCTTGAGGGAAGCTAACTATGGCTACACCTTC.